This TCR beta chain was retrieved from a study of radiotherapy plus CTLA-4 blockade in lung cancer. Study details: Disease control was seen in 31% of patients, objective responses in around 17%.

This clone was recorded only once. Its antigen is as yet unknown. Using immunoSEQ multiplex PCR, the repertoire was profiled, and TCRdb retains in-frame clones only, with some absent. The sample gives some 94,000 clones, about four fifths of which show up once; more than 20% is in the top ten. Whole-study results and caveats: Radiotherapy was combined with ipilimumab, and tumor-derived TCR clones then expanded in blood.

V dropped 8 bases and J dropped 0 bases, with 6 bases sitting between them. CDR1 is SGHVS, CDR2 FQNEAQ, per germline. The CDR3 is 12 residues long. The TCR sequence derives from a human donor with non-small cell lung cancer that progressed on radiotherapy plus ipilimumab. The input for sequencing was peripheral blood, taken from a patient treated with radiotherapy plus ipilimumab. This rearrangement joins TRBV7-8 to TRBJ2-3; D is undetermined. The CDR3 sequence: CASSGSTDTQYF. The CDR3 DNA reads TGTGCCAGCTCCGGTAGCACAGATACGCAGTATTTT.